The present T cell receptor (beta chain) was sequenced within a study of T cells of healthy individuals. With 4 bases clipped from V and 8 bases from J, the junction kept 9 bases outside the gene matches. Germline CDR1 reads LGHNA; CDR2 reads YNFKEQ. This CDR3 has 14 amino acids. This clonotype was picked up a small number of times. TCRdb processed the 5' RACE reads anew with MiXCR; each CDR3 protein has one entry. This sample has approximately 58,000 distinct CDR3 sequences, with roughly 14% found just once. This TCR derives from a human donor in good health. The chain has TRBV4-2 and TRBJ2-3; TRBD1 matches at 7 bases. CDR3 nucleotides: TGTGCCAGCAGCCGAGAAGTACAGGGGTCTACGCAGTATTTT. The encoded protein is CASSREVQGSTQYF.